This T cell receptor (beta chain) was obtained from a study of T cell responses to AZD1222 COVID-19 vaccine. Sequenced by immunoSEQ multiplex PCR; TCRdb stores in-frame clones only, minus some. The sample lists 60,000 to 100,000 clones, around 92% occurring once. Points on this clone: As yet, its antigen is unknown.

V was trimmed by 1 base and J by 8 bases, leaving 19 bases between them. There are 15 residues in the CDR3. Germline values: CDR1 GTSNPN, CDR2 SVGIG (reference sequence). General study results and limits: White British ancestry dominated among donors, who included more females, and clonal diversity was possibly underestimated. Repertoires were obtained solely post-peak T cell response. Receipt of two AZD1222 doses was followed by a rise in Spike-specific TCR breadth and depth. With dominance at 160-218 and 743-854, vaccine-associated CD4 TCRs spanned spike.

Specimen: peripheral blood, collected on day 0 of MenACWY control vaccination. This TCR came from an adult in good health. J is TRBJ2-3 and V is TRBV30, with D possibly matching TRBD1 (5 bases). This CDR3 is CAWSARLGELVTQYF. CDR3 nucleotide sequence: TGTGCCTGGAGTGCCCGCCTAGGGGAACTGGTTACGCAGTATTTT.